This TCR beta chain was identified in a study of blood T cells in healthy people across ages. V gave up 4 bases and J gave up 1 base, with 13 bases separating them. This CDR3 spans 15 amino acids. No fewer than 5.5 micrograms of total RNA were isolated from every sample. A J-beta primer mix and a sample-barcoded 5' primer were used in a second PCR of roughly 6 to 11 cycles. Each CDR3 protein is one row after TCRdb ran MiXCR on the 5' RACE reads. Of hundreds of thousands of distinct CDR3 sequences detected, 30% to 45% appear once; the ten largest clones hold 10% to 15%. The origin of this receptor is a man aged 18 to 30 in good health. Sequencing was done on a sample of blood. This chain joins TRBV12-3 or TRBV12-4 and TRBJ1-1; D not resolved. This CDR3 reads CASSWYPGENTEAFF. Here the CDR3 DNA reads TGTGCCAGCAGTTGGTACCCGGGAGAGAACACTGAAGCTTTCTTT.